In its sample, the clone carrying this T cell receptor (beta chain) was seen once. Method: immunoSEQ multiplex PCR; TCRdb's copy keeps in-frame clones and lacks some. The sample includes about 35,000 clones, about 89% of them seen just once. The record originates from a study of blood T cell repertoires in COVID-19. V lost 5 bases to trimming and J lost 3 bases, with 13 bases between them. This CDR3 has 14 residues. The germline V gene encodes CDR1 SGHTA and CDR2 FQGNSA. The sequence came from a man aged 45-60 years with active COVID-19. Input material: peripheral blood. The chain is built from TRBV7-2 and TRBJ2-5, with D unresolved. The CDR3, as DNA: TGTGCCAGCAGCCGCAACAGCAACGAAGAGACCCAGTACTTC. This translates into CASSRNSNEETQYF.